This T cell receptor (beta chain) was obtained from a study of OX40 agonist ivuxolimab in advanced cancers. Assay used: immunoSEQ multiplex PCR; TCRdb lists only in-frame clones, some missing. This sample has 80,000 to 100,000 clones; around 90% occur once, and the top ten carry under 0.8%. The CDR3 covers 13 residues. Germline V gives CDR1 SGHTS, CDR2 YDEGEE. The V end was cut by 0 bases, the J end by 8 bases, with 8 bases between. The TCR sequence derives from an adult with an advanced solid tumor such as melanoma, head and neck, liver or kidney cancer. V gene TRBV5-8 combines with J gene TRBJ1-4; D gene ambiguous. Sequenced here: CD4+ or CD8+ T cells sorted from blood, sampled in a trial of the OX40 agonist ivuxolimab. CDR3 loop: CASSLGGREKLFF. CDR3 coding DNA: TGTGCCAGCAGCTTGGGAGGACGCGAAAAACTGTTTTTT.